One sample yielded the 28 T cell receptor beta chains listed below, sequenced in a study of control samples from healthy donors and cancer patients (dated by TCRdb to 2019 to 2021). Library generation was performed with the immunoSEQ multiplex PCR assay. Held by TCRdb, this immuneACCESS table contains in-frame sequences only and omits some clones. Under half of the omission traces to an unresolved V gene where checked; the cause of the rest is unknown. Recorded for this sample are 95,000 to 120,000 clones; 70% to 85% of them occurred a single time. Roughly 6.5% of the sample is in the top ten clones. Sequenced: blood. The receptors here all came from a man aged 18 to 30 in good health.

This rearrangement joins TRBV19 to TRBJ1-6; D gene ambiguous. Germline CDR1 reads LNHDA; CDR2 reads SQIVND (reference sequence). The V end lost 1 base, the J end lost 9 bases, and 16 bases lay between the germline ends. This CDR3 region has 16 residues. CDR3 region: CASSIVAFVGGSPLHF. The CDR3 bases are TGTGCCAGTAGTATAGTTGCTTTCGTGGGTGGTTCACCCCTCCACTTT.

A single count supports this clone. The CDR3 region has the DNA TGTGCCAGCAGCCCCCGCCTAGGGGAAGAGACCCAGTACTTC. As protein: CASSPRLGEETQYF. This chain joins TRBV5-4 and TRBJ2-5; tentatively, D is TRBD1 (5 bases). V gave up 4 bases and J gave up 3 bases, with 13 bases separating them. The CDR3 covers 14 residues. Germline CDR1 and CDR2: SGHNT and YYREEE (reference sequence).

This clone was seen only a few times. The CDR3 protein is CASARSWANVLTF. The CDR3, as DNA: TGTGCCAGCGCCAGGTCGTGGGCCAACGTCCTGACTTTC. The chain employs TRBV2 and TRBJ2-6; D gene ambiguous. CDR1 is SNHLY, CDR2 FYNNEI, per germline. V lost 8 bases and J 5 bases, leaving 10 bases between the germline ends. This CDR3 comprises 13 residues.

The chain has TRBV19 and TRBJ1-2; TRBD1 matches 8 bases. The CDR3 is 15 residues long. The trim removed 6 bases at V and 1 base at J, leaving 7 bases unmatched. Germline CDR1 LNHDA, CDR2 SQIVND (reference sequence). CDR3 DNA: TGTGCCAGTAGGATGACAGGGGCCAGTAACTATGGCTACACCTTC. It yields the protein CASRMTGASNYGYTF.

V is TRBV4-1 and J is TRBJ1-5; D is unclear. Deletions cut 4 bases from V and 9 bases from J, with 10 bases between. The CDR3 has 12 residues. Germline V CDR1 and CDR2: MGHRA, YSYEKL. CDR3 sequence (DNA): TGCGCCAGCAGCCCCCCAAAGGGGCCCCAGCATTTT. Protein product: CASSPPKGPQHF.

The chain has TRBV27 and TRBJ2-3; 10 positions match TRBD2. The junction had 5 bases not matched to a gene; V was cut back by 5 bases and J by 0 bases. The germline V gene has CDR1 MNHEY and CDR2 SMNVEV (reference sequence). The CDR3 extends over 16 amino acids. CDR3 amino acids: CASSIAGGRSTDTQYF. CDR3 nucleotide sequence: TGTGCCAGCAGTATAGCGGGGGGCCGGAGCACAGATACGCAGTATTTT.

The chain is built from TRBV6-6 and TRBJ2-3; 10 bases are a match to TRBD1. This CDR3 region has 16 residues. The trim removed 6 bases at V and 4 bases at J, leaving 10 bases unmatched. CDR1 is MNHNY, CDR2 SVGAGI, per germline (reference sequence). The CDR3 nucleotides read TGTGCCAGCAGCCTAACCGGGACAGGGGTCCCAGATACGCAGTATTTT. It yields the protein CASSLTGTGVPDTQYF.

The rearrangement uses TRBV11-3 and TRBJ2-2, with D unclear. V lost 2 bases, J lost 6 bases, and 10 bases lay in between. CDR1 is SGHNT, CDR2 YENEEA, per germline. The CDR3 is 14 residues long. CDR3 DNA sequence: TGTGCCAGCAGCTTATACCAGGACGCCGGGGAGCTGTTTTTT. Encoded protein: CASSLYQDAGELFF.

This rearrangement joins TRBV30 to TRBJ2-2; TRBD1 aligns across 8 bases. J lost 4 bases, V lost 3 bases, and 7 bases had no gene match. Germline V gene data show CDR1 as GTSNPN and CDR2 as SVGIG (reference sequence). The CDR3 contains 15 residues. The CDR3 protein is CAWRIAGGPTGELFF. CDR3 DNA sequence: TGTGCCTGGAGAATTGCAGGGGGCCCCACCGGGGAGCTGTTTTTT.

J is TRBJ2-2 and V is TRBV5-4, with 11 nucleotides matching TRBD1. The CDR3 length is 18 residues. Germline V gene lookup returns CDR1 SGHNT and CDR2 YYREEE (reference sequence). The V and J ends lost 4 bases and 1 base, in that order; junction bases with no gene match: 9. The CDR3 sequence is CASSPGTGGIQNTGELFF. In DNA, the CDR3 is TGTGCCAGCAGCCCCGGGACAGGGGGAATCCAGAACACCGGGGAGCTGTTTTTT. Variable domain in full (rest from reference TRBV5-4 and TRBJ2-2): ETGVTQSPTHLIKTRGQQVTLRCSSQSGHNTVSWYQQALGQGPQFIFQYYREEENGRGNFPPRFSGLQFPNYSSELNVNALELDDSALYLCASSPGTGGIQNTGELFFGEGSRLTVL.

The V and J genes are TRBV10-3 and TRBJ1-2, with TRBD1 as a possible D gene (6 bases). The germline V gene has CDR1 ENHRY and CDR2 SYGVKD. The CDR3 length is 16 residues. The V gene lost 6 bases and the J gene lost 6 bases, with 23 bases spanning the gap. The CDR3 sequence: CAISPRGDTIKDGYTF. DNA for the CDR3: TGTGCCATCAGCCCTAGGGGGGACACGATAAAGGATGGCTACACCTTC.

The chain carries TRBV19 and TRBJ2-5, with D hard to call. The V end lost 6 bases, the J end lost 4 bases, and 15 bases lay between the germline ends. CDR1 is LNHDA and CDR2 is SQIVND in the germline V gene (reference sequence). The CDR3 contains 14 residues. CDR3 nucleotides: TGTGCCAGTAGCGTTAGGTCTATCCCAGAGACCCAGTACTTC. Protein sequence: CASSVRSIPETQYF.

The V gene is TRBV15, the J gene TRBJ1-2, with D perhaps matching TRBD1 (5 bases). There are 11 residues in the CDR3. The germline V and J ends were trimmed by 11 bases and 3 bases, with 10 bases remaining between them. Germline CDR1 LNHNV, CDR2 YYDKDF (reference sequence). CDR3 amino acids: CAVQDYYGYTF. The CDR3 DNA follows: TGTGCCGTACAGGATTACTATGGCTACACCTTC.

Points on this clone: The DNA is omitted, as the CDR3 cannot be located on it reliably, and the CDR3 follows TCRdb's listing. The genes are TRBV12-5 and TRBJ1-5. Both ends counted, the CDR3 spans 16 residues. CDR1 is LGHNT, CDR2 FRNRAP, per germline. CDR3 region: CASGLAQAGAIQPQHF.

The chain has TRBV5-4 and TRBJ1-1, with D uncertain. The germline gives CDR1 SGHNT, CDR2 YYREEE (reference sequence). V gave up 0 bases and J gave up 6 bases, with 15 bases separating them. CDR3 length: 15 residues. The CDR3 reads CASSLALGGTAEAFF. The CDR3 DNA reads as TGTGCCAGCAGCTTGGCCTTGGGCGGCACCGCTGAAGCTTTCTTT.

This chain uses TRBV7-9 with TRBJ2-5; D is perhaps TRBD1 or TRBD2 (6 bases each). The CDR3 consists of 14 residues. V gave up 3 bases and J gave up 4 bases, with 12 bases separating them. CDR1 and CDR2 from the germline V gene are SEHNR and FQNEAQ (reference sequence). For the CDR3, the DNA is TGTGCCAGCAGCTTCGGGGGCACGGGAGAGACCCAGTACTTC. Translating it yields CASSFGGTGETQYF.

This chain uses TRBV9 with TRBJ2-7, with a possible D match to TRBD2 (5 bases). Trimming removed 0 bases from V and 4 bases from J, with 8 bases in between. The germline CDR1 and CDR2 sequences are SGDLS and YYNGEE. This CDR3 region has 13 residues. This CDR3 is CASSVATGYEQYF. CDR3 DNA: TGTGCCAGCAGCGTAGCTACGGGGTACGAGCAGTACTTC.

V and J are TRBV9 and TRBJ1-2; unclear D gene. With 4 bases removed from V and 3 bases from J, the gap between germline ends came to 16 bases. The CDR3 contains 15 residues. Germline V gene lookup returns CDR1 SGDLS and CDR2 YYNGEE. The CDR3 is CASSPFSGSHYGYTF. For the CDR3, the DNA is TGTGCCAGCAGCCCCTTTTCTGGGTCTCACTATGGCTACACCTTC.

The genes are TRBV7-2 and TRBJ2-3, with 9 bases lining up with TRBD2. The germline V gene has CDR1 SGHTA and CDR2 FQGNSA. Trimming cost V 2 bases and J 6 bases; bases outside gene matches: 12. CDR3 length: 17 residues. The chain's CDR3 is CASSLTSSGAGADTQYF. For the CDR3, the DNA is TGTGCCAGCAGCTTAACGTCTAGCGGGGCAGGGGCGGATACGCAGTATTTT.

The chain is built from TRBV7-2 and TRBJ1-1, with D possibly TRBD1 on 5 matching bases. Trimming removed 8 bases from V and 2 bases from J, with 12 bases in between. The V gene's germline CDR1 is SGHTA and CDR2 FQGNSA. This CDR3 has 13 amino acids. The CDR3 nucleotides are TGTGCCAGCCAAAAGCAGGGTAACACTGAAGCTTTCTTT. Its translation is CASQKQGNTEAFF. Full variable domain (remainder filled in from reference TRBV7-2 and TRBJ1-1): GAGVSQSPSNKVTEKGKDVELRCDPISGHTALYWYRQSLGQGLEFLIYFQGNSAPDKSGLPSDRFSAERTGGSVSTLTIQRTQQEDSAVYLCASQKQGNTEAFFGQGTRLTVV.

This clone was seen just once. The J gene is TRBJ2-3, the V gene TRBV5-1; no reliable D call. Trimming left V 1 base short and J 3 bases short, with 6 bases between. Germline lookup yields CDR1 SGHRS and CDR2 YFSETQ. The CDR3 covers 13 residues. In nucleotides, the CDR3 is TGCGCCAGCAGCTTGAGGGAAACAGATACGCAGTATTTT. Protein product: CASSLRETDTQYF.

The V gene is TRBV6-5, the J gene TRBJ1-1, with D unresolved. V was pared by 6 bases and J by 6 bases, with 17 bases between. This CDR3 region has 14 residues. Germline V gene sequence: CDR1 MNHEY, CDR2 SVGAGI. CDR3 sequence reads: CASRRPGEGAEAFF. In DNA form, the CDR3 reads TGTGCCAGCAGGCGTCCCGGCGAGGGCGCTGAAGCTTTCTTT.

In nucleotides, the CDR3 is TGTGCCAGTAGTATAGATTGGCAGAACACTGAAGCTTTCTTT. Its translation: CASSIDWQNTEAFF. This chain connects TRBV19 to TRBJ1-1; D call uncertain. Germline V CDR1 and CDR2: LNHDA, SQIVND (reference sequence). Trimming left V 0 bases short and J 1 base short, with 6 bases between. This CDR3 has 14 residues.

The gene calls are TRBV9 and TRBJ2-5; TRBD2 is a possible D gene (7 bases). The CDR3 runs to 16 residues. The germline V gene has CDR1 SGDLS and CDR2 YYNGEE. V was pared by 4 bases and J by 5 bases, with 21 bases between. The DNA for the CDR3 is TGTGCCAGCAGCCCCAGGTGGGGGGGGCCAGCGGAGACCCAGTACTTC. It codes for CASSPRWGGPAETQYF.

The chain couples TRBV6-5 to TRBJ1-1, with 8 bases aligning to TRBD1. Losses at the gene ends were 6 bases for V and 2 bases for J; bases not matched to a gene: 8. The CDR3 length is 15 residues. The germline V gene encodes CDR1 MNHEY and CDR2 SVGAGI. The CDR3 nucleotides are TGTGCCAGCAGATCCACCGGGACAGGTAACACTGAAGCTTTCTTT. It specifies CASRSTGTGNTEAFF.

V usage is TRBV7-2 and J usage is TRBJ1-6; tentative D call: TRBD1 (6 bases). There are 14 residues in the CDR3. CDR1 and CDR2 from the germline V gene are SGHTA and FQGNSA. V lost 5 bases, J lost 6 bases, and 11 bases lay in between. For the CDR3, the DNA is TGTGCCAGCAGCCCGGGACAAATTAATTCACCCCTCCACTTT. This codes for CASSPGQINSPLHF. The complete variable domain, with remaining parts taken from reference TRBV7-2 and TRBJ1-6, reads GAGVSQSPSNKVTEKGKDVELRCDPISGHTALYWYRQSLGQGLEFLIYFQGNSAPDKSGLPSDRFSAERTGGSVSTLTIQRTQQEDSAVYLCASSPGQINSPLHFGNGTRLTVT.

This chain links TRBV7-9 with TRBJ1-4, with D maybe TRBD1 (6 bases). Trimming took off 6 bases at V and 8 bases at J, with 19 bases between the two ends. This CDR3 comprises 15 residues. Germline CDR1 reads SEHNR; CDR2 reads FQNEAQ (reference sequence). The CDR3 protein is CASRQAGGGAEKLFF. In DNA, the CDR3 is TGTGCCAGCAGGCAGGCGGGGGGCGGGGCCGAAAAACTGTTTTTT.

The chain joins TRBV6-5 to TRBJ2-3, with 7 bases matching TRBD2. The germline V gene has CDR1 MNHEY and CDR2 SVGAGI. V lost 0 bases to trimming and J lost 4 bases; unmatched junction nucleotides: 4. The CDR3 is 15 amino acids. CDR3 amino acids: CASSYSGGISDTQYF. The CDR3 nucleotides read TGTGCCAGCAGTTACTCGGGAGGGATTTCAGATACGCAGTATTTT.